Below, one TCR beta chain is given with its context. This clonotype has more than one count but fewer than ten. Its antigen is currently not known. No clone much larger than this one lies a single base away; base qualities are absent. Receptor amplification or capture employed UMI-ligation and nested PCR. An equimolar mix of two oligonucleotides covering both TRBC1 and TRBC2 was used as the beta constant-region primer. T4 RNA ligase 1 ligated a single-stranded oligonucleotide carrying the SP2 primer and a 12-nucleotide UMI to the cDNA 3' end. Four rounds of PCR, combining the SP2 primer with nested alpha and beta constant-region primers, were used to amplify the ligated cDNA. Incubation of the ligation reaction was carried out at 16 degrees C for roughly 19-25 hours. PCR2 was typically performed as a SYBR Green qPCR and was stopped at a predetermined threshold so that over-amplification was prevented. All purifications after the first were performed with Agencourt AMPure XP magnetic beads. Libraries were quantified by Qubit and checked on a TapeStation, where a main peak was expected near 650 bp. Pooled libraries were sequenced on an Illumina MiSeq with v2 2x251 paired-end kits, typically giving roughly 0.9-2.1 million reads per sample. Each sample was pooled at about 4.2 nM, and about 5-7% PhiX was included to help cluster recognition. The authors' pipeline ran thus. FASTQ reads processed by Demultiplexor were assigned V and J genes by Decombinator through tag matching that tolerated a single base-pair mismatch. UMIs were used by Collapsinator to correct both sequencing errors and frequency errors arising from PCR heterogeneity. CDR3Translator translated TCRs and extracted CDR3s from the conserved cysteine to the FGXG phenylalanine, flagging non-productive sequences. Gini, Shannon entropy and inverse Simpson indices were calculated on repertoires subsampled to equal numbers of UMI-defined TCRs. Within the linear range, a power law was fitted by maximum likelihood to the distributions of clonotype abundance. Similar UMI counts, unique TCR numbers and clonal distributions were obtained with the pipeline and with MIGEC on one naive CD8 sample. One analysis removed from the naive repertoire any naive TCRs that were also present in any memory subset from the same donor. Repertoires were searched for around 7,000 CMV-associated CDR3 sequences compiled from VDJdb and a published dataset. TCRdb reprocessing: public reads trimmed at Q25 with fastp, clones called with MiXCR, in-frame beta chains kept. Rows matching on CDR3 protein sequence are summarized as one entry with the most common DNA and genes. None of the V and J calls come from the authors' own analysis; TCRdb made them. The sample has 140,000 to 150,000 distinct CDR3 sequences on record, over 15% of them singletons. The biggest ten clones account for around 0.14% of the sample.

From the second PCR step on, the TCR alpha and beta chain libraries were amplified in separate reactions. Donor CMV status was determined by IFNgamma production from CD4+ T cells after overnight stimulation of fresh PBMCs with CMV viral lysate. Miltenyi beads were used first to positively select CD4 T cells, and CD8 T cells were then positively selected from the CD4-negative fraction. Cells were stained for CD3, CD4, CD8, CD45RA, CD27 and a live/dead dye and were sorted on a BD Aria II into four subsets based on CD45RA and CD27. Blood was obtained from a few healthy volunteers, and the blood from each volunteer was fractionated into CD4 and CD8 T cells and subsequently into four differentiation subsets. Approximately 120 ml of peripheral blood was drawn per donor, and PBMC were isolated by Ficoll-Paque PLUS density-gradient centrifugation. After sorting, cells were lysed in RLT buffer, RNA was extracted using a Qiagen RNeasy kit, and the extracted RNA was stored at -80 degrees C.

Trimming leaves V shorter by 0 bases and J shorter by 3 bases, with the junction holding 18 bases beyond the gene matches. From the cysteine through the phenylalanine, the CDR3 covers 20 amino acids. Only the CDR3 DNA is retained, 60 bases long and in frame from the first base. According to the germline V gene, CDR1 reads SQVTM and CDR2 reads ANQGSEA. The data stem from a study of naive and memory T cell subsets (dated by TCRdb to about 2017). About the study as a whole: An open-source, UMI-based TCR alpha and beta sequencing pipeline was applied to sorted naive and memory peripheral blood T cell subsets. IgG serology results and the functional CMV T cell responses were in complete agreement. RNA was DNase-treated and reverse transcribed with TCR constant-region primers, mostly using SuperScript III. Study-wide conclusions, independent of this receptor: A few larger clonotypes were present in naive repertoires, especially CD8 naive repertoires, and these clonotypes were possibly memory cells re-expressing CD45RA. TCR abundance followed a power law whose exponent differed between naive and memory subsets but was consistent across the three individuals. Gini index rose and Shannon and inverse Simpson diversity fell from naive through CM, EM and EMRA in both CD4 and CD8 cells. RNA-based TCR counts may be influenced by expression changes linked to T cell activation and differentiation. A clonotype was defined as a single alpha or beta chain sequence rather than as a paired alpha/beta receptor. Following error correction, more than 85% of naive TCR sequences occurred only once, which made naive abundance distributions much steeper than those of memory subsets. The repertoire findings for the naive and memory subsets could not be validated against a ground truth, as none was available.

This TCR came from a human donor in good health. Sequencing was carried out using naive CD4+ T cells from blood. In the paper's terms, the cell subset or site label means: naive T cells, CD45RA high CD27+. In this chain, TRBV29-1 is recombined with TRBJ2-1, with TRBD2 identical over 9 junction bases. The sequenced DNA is TGCAGCGTTGAAGATATCCTAGGGCCATTCGTTAGCGGGAGCTACAATGAGCAGTTCTTC. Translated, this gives CSVEDILGPFVSGSYNEQFF.